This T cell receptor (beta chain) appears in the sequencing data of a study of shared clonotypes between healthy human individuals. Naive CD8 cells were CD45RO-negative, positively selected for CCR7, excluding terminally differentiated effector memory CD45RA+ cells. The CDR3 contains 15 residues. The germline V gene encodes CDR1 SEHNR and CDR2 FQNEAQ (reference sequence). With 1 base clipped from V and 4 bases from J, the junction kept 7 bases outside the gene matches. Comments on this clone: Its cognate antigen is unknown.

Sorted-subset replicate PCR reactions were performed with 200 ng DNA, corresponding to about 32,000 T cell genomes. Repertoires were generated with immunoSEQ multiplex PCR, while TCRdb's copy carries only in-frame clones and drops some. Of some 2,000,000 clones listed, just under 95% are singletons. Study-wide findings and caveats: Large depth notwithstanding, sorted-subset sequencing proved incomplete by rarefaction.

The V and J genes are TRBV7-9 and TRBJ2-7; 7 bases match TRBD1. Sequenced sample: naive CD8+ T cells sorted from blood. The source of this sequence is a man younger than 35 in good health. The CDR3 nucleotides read TGTGCCAGCAGCTTAGGCAGGGGGAACGTGTACGAGCAGTACTTC. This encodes CASSLGRGNVYEQYF.